The sample holds many counts of the clone carrying this T cell receptor beta chain. The antigen is unknown. V dropped 4 bases and J dropped 2 bases, with 11 bases sitting between them. Germline CDR1 SQVTM, CDR2 ANQGSEA. CDR3 length: 14 residues. Ophthalmopathy patients all had a Clinical Activity Score of at least 3, a NOSPECS grade of at least 4 and disease under 3 months old. Exclusion of a patient resulted from uncontrolled infection, other autoimmune disease, pregnancy or lactation. Regions amplified from RNA transcripts were the TCR beta CDR3 regions. Initially, a first-round RT-PCR of the TCR CDR3 employed the HTBI primer set. TCRdb fed the multiplex PCR reads into MiXCR, producing one record per CDR3 protein. The data contain about 250,000 distinct CDR3 sequences, about 24% of them seen just once; the ten biggest clones take up under 40%. These data belong to a study of T cells in Graves' hyperthyroidism and ophthalmopathy.

General study findings and limits: Model-based prediction identified ophthalmopathy a median 6.5 months prior to its onset.

The chain couples TRBV29-1 to TRBJ2-2, with a possible D match to TRBD1 (5 bases). The TCR originated in a middle-aged woman with Graves' ophthalmopathy. Specimen: blood. In DNA form, the CDR3 reads TGCAGCGTTGGTTTACAGGCTAACACCGGGGAGCTGTTTTTT. Protein: CSVGLQANTGELFF.